Presented here are 30 T cell receptor beta chains from one specimen sequenced in a study of OX40 agonist ivuxolimab in advanced cancers. Libraries were prepared by immunoSEQ multiplex PCR; TCRdb keeps only in-frame clonotypes and omits some of them. The sample shows approximately 82,000 clones, more than 80% of them seen only once. This specimen was CD4+ or CD8+ T cells sorted from blood, taken in a trial of the OX40 agonist ivuxolimab. The source is an adult with an advanced solid tumor such as melanoma, head and neck, liver or kidney cancer.

J is TRBJ2-1 and V is TRBV7-3; D is undetermined. Germline-derived CDR1 and CDR2 are SGHTA and FQGTGA. The CDR3 spans 13 residues. The germline V and J ends were trimmed by 5 bases and 5 bases, with 10 bases remaining between them. As DNA, the CDR3 is TGTGCCAGCAGCCAACGGCATAACAATGAGCAGTTCTTC. It is translated as CASSQRHNNEQFF.

The chain combines TRBV28 with TRBJ2-5, with D uncertain. This CDR3 is built from 12 residues. The ends were cut back, 6 bases at V and 2 bases at J, with 7 bases in the middle. In germline, CDR1 is MDHEN, CDR2 SYDVKM. The CDR3 coding sequence is TGTGCCAGCAGAAGGGCACAAGAGACCCAGTACTTC. Translating gives CASRRAQETQYF.

This clone was picked up one time. The genes are TRBV18 and TRBJ2-3, with D unclear. This CDR3 has 15 residues. Germline CDR1 and CDR2: KGHSH and LQKENI. Trimming stripped 5 bases from V and 6 bases from J, with 18 bases between. This CDR3 is CASSSLQRTGDTQYF. CDR3 nucleotides: TGTGCCAGCTCATCGTTACAGAGAACCGGGGATACGCAGTATTTT.

The chain is built from TRBV12-5 and TRBJ1-4; D is unclear. V was shortened by 6 bases and J by 3 bases, with 14 bases between the two germline ends. Germline V gives CDR1 LGHNT, CDR2 FRNRAP. The CDR3 is 15 residues long. The CDR3 reads CASGPGTGSNEKLFF. The CDR3, as DNA: TGTGCTAGTGGCCCAGGCACTGGGTCTAATGAAAAACTGTTTTTT.

This chain uses TRBV5-4 with TRBJ2-7, with TRBD1 matching over 7 bases. The germline V gene encodes CDR1 SGHNT and CDR2 YYREEE (reference sequence). V dropped 3 bases and J dropped 1; count of bases not matched to a gene: 4. The CDR3 has 14 residues. DNA of the CDR3: TGTGCCAGCAGCTACAGGGGTGGTTCCTACGAGCAGTACTTC. Residues: CASSYRGGSYEQYF.

This clone was counted a few times. The CDR3, as DNA: TGCGCCAGCAGCCAAGGATCGGGGGCAGGGGGAAACACCATATATTTT. Protein sequence: CASSQGSGAGGNTIYF. The chain is built from TRBV4-1 and TRBJ1-3, with D perhaps TRBD1 (6 bases). From germline, CDR1 is MGHRA and CDR2 YSYEKL. V was trimmed by 1 base and J by 4 bases, leaving 14 bases between them. This CDR3 comprises 16 residues.

This clone was seen only a few times. This chain connects TRBV11-2 to TRBJ2-1; unclear D gene. CDR1 and CDR2 (germline): SGHAT, FQNNGV. The V gene lost 2 bases and the J gene lost 7 bases, with 9 bases spanning the gap. CDR3 length: 13 amino acids. In DNA form, the CDR3 reads TGTGCCAGCAGCTTACAGGCCAGGAATGAGCAGTTCTTC. Amino acids: CASSLQARNEQFF.

The CDR3 reads CASSPGTTSYTF. In DNA, the CDR3 is TGTGCCAGCAGTCCAGGGACAACCAGCTACACCTTC. The chain recombines TRBV6-5 with TRBJ1-2; possibly TRBD1 for D (6 bases). The germline V gene encodes CDR1 MNHEY and CDR2 SVGAGI. The CDR3 is 12 amino acids. V was pared by 5 bases and J by 9 bases, with 13 bases between.

This rearrangement joins TRBV5-1 to TRBJ1-6; D is undetermined. This CDR3 contains 13 residues. Germline V CDR1 and CDR2: SGHRS, YFSETQ. The V end was cut by 4 bases, the J end by 7 bases, with 9 bases between. CDR3 DNA: TGCGCCAGCAGCCTTAATTTGAATTCACCCCTCCACTTT. Its protein product is CASSLNLNSPLHF. Full variable domain (remainder filled in from reference TRBV5-1 and TRBJ1-6): KAGVTQTPRYLIKTRGQQVTLSCSPISGHRSVSWYQQTPGQGLQFLFEYFSETQRNKGNFPGRFSGRQFSNSRSEMNVSTLELGDSALYLCASSLNLNSPLHFGNGTRLTVT.

The chain recombines TRBV7-8 with TRBJ1-5; 7 bases match TRBD1. The CDR3 sequence is 15 residues long. Germline V gene lookup returns CDR1 SGHVS and CDR2 FQNEAQ. V gave up 5 bases and J gave up 1 base; unmatched junction bases: 5. The CDR3 DNA reads as TGTGCCAGCAGCCTCCAGGGGGTAAGCAATCAGCCCCAGCATTTT. This codes for CASSLQGVSNQPQHF.

The CDR3 spells CAWTSGGQGEQFF. Written as DNA, the CDR3 is TGTGCCTGGACGAGCGGGGGACAGGGGGAGCAGTTCTTC. J is TRBJ2-1 and V is TRBV30, with TRBD1 matching over 10 bases. The CDR3 sequence is 13 residues long. V shed 4 bases and J 10 bases; nucleotides not matched to a gene: 7. CDR1 GTSNPN and CDR2 SVGIG come from the germline V gene (reference sequence).

The V and J genes are TRBV5-6 and TRBJ2-1; 11 nucleotides line up with TRBD2. CDR3 length: 16 residues. Germline V gene lookup returns CDR1 SGHDT and CDR2 YYEEEE. After removal of 2 bases from V and 11 bases from J, the junction contained 12 bases not matched to a gene. The CDR3 reads CASSFSGGVGVDQQFF. The CDR3 region has the DNA TGTGCCAGCAGCTTTAGCGGGGGGGTAGGCGTCGATCAGCAGTTCTTC.

The chain carries TRBV6-5 and TRBJ2-3, with 7 bases lining up with TRBD1. The CDR3 is made up of 13 amino acids. J was trimmed by 3 bases and V by 5 bases; bases with no gene match: 2. CDR1 is MNHEY, CDR2 SVGAGI, per germline. The CDR3 sequence is CASSKQGTDTQYF. As DNA, the CDR3 is TGTGCCAGCAGTAAACAGGGGACAGATACGCAGTATTTT.

This clone has just one count. The chain recombines TRBV9 with TRBJ1-1, with D possibly TRBD1 on 5 matching bases. Trimming took 0 bases from V and 3 from J, leaving 12 bases between them. Germline V gene lookup returns CDR1 SGDLS and CDR2 YYNGEE. The CDR3 runs to 15 residues. The CDR3 sequence: CASSVGGGQDTEAFF. In DNA, the CDR3 is TGTGCCAGCAGCGTAGGGGGGGGTCAGGACACTGAAGCTTTCTTT.

This clone showed up just once. The chain's CDR3 is CASSQEPGGGYGYTF. CDR3 bases: TGCGCCAGCAGCCAAGAACCCGGCGGAGGCTATGGCTACACCTTC. The V gene is TRBV4-3, the J gene TRBJ1-2; no definite D call. Germline-derived CDR1 and CDR2 are LGHNA and YSLEER. Trimming cost V 0 bases and J 4 bases, with 12 bases left between them. This CDR3 contains 15 residues.

V is TRBV28 and J is TRBJ1-2, with D possibly TRBD1 on 5 matching bases. CDR3 size: 13 residues. The germline V gene has CDR1 MDHEN and CDR2 SYDVKM. V lost 8 bases to trimming and J lost 4 bases, with 14 bases between them. CDR3 region: CASSEGQAYGYTF. CDR3 DNA: TGTGCCAGCTCCGAGGGGCAGGCCTATGGCTACACCTTC.

The chain joins TRBV6-5 to TRBJ1-1; D is unclear. There are 14 residues in the CDR3. Deletions cut 7 bases from V and 0 bases from J, with 12 bases between. The germline V gene encodes CDR1 MNHEY and CDR2 SVGAGI. Written as DNA, the CDR3 is TGTGCCAGCACCCGTACAGCCTTGAACACTGAAGCTTTCTTT. Translation gives CASTRTALNTEAFF.

The J gene is TRBJ1-5, the V gene TRBV19; perhaps TRBD1 as D (6 bases). Germline CDR1 is LNHDA and CDR2 is SQIVND (reference sequence). Between the trimmed V and J ends, which lost 5 bases and 6 bases, there was a span of 17 bases. This CDR3 is 15 amino acids long. The CDR3 is CASSGGRSGGQPQHF. CDR3 coding DNA: TGTGCCAGTAGTGGGGGGCGCAGCGGGGGTCAGCCCCAGCATTTT.

The chain recombines TRBV5-1 with TRBJ1-2, with D unclear. The CDR3 is 12 amino acids. The V end was cut by 4 bases, the J end by 8 bases, with 12 bases between. CDR1 is SGHRS and CDR2 is YFSETQ in the germline V gene. CDR3 in amino acids: CASSPLRLGYTF. CDR3 bases: TGCGCCAGCAGCCCCCTGCGGCTGGGCTACACCTTC.

J is TRBJ1-2 and V is TRBV5-1; 7 nucleotides align to TRBD1. The CDR3 runs 13 residues. Germline V gene lookup returns CDR1 SGHRS and CDR2 YFSETQ. The trim removed 5 bases at V and 7 bases at J, leaving 8 bases unmatched. The CDR3 nucleotides read TGCGCCAGCAGTATCGGACAGGACAGTGGCTACACCTTC. It specifies CASSIGQDSGYTF.

The chain is built from TRBV5-4 and TRBJ2-5, with D uncertain. Matching the DNA end better, TRBJ2-7 makes the J call doubtful. CDR1 is SGHNT, CDR2 YYREEE, per germline (reference sequence). This CDR3 contains 14 residues. The CDR3 here is CASSLTLGPYEQYF. CDR3 in DNA: TGTGCCAGCAGCTTGACCCTCGGGCCCTACGAGCAGTACTTC.

The CDR3 nucleotides are TGTGCCAGCAGTGTGGCGGGGGGTTCCTACAATGAGCAGTTCTTC. This gives the protein CASSVAGGSYNEQFF. The V gene is TRBV2, the J gene TRBJ2-1, with TRBD2 matching over 8 bases. There are 15 residues in the CDR3. V was clipped by 4 bases and J by 1 base; unmatched bases: 3. Germline-derived CDR1 and CDR2 are SNHLY and FYNNEI. Combining the CDR3 with reference TRBV2 and TRBJ2-1 gives the whole variable domain EPEVTQTPSHQVTQMGQEVILRCVPISNHLYFYWYRQILGQKVEFLVSFYNNEISEKSEIFDDQFSVERPDGSNFTLKIRSTKLEDSAMYFCASSVAGGSYNEQFFGPGTRLTVL.

The chain is built from TRBV7-2 and TRBJ2-1; no clear D gene. CDR3 length: 15 residues. Looked up from germline, CDR1 is SGHTA and CDR2 is FQGNSA. The germline V and J ends were trimmed by 6 bases and 0 bases, with 12 bases remaining between them. In nucleotides, the CDR3 is TGTGCCAGCAGTAATCGGGCGAGCTCCTACAATGAGCAGTTCTTC. It encodes CASSNRASSYNEQFF.

The genes are TRBV5-6 and TRBJ2-5; maybe TRBD2 (6 bases). This CDR3 is built from 14 residues. Per the germline V gene, CDR1 is SGHDT and CDR2 is YYEEEE. V lost 5 bases and J 0 bases, leaving 11 bases between the germline ends. CDR3 amino acids: CASRAGGNQETQYF. The CDR3 DNA reads as TGTGCCAGCAGGGCCGGAGGGAACCAAGAGACCCAGTACTTC.

The rearrangement uses TRBV7-9 and TRBJ2-3; D gene uncertain. The germline V and J ends were trimmed by 2 bases and 2 bases, with 11 bases remaining between them. Germline V lookup: CDR1 SEHNR, CDR2 FQNEAQ (reference sequence). The CDR3 sequence is 15 residues long. The CDR3 sequence: CASSLYLAATDTQYF. The CDR3 bases are TGTGCCAGCAGCTTATATCTGGCAGCCACAGATACGCAGTATTTT.

The chain joins TRBV4-2 to TRBJ2-5; D might be TRBD1 (7 bases). The V and J ends lost 0 bases and 5 bases respectively, with 19 bases between them. The CDR3 runs to 17 residues. From germline, CDR1 is LGHNA and CDR2 YNFKEQ. The CDR3 here is CASSQDSARGDGETQYF. The CDR3 DNA sequence: TGTGCCAGCAGCCAAGATAGCGCCAGGGGGGACGGCGAGACCCAGTACTTC.

The rearrangement links TRBV5-1 to TRBJ2-7, with a possible D match to TRBD2 (6 bases). Per the germline V gene, CDR1 is SGHRS and CDR2 is YFSETQ. The CDR3 has 13 residues. V lost 4 bases and J lost 4, with 12 bases in between. The CDR3 region is CASSHDGGYEQYF. In DNA form, the CDR3 reads TGCGCCAGCAGCCACGATGGGGGGTACGAGCAGTACTTC. Filled out from reference TRBV5-1 and TRBJ2-7, the complete variable domain reads KAGVTQTPRYLIKTRGQQVTLSCSPISGHRSVSWYQQTPGQGLQFLFEYFSETQRNKGNFPGRFSGRQFSNSRSEMNVSTLELGDSALYLCASSHDGGYEQYFGPGTRLTVT.

This rearrangement joins TRBV9 to TRBJ1-5; the D gene is possibly TRBD1 (5 bases). CDR3 size: 14 residues. The V gene's germline CDR1 is SGDLS and CDR2 YYNGEE. V lost 0 bases and J lost 7, with 11 bases in between. DNA of the CDR3: TGTGCCAGCAGCGTAGACGCAGGGCAACAGCCCCAGCATTTT. This translates into CASSVDAGQQPQHF.

The chain combines TRBV4-1 with TRBJ1-6; 8 nucleotides agree with TRBD1. J lost 0 bases, V lost 2 bases, and 12 bases had no gene match. This CDR3 has 20 residues. Germline CDR1 reads MGHRA; CDR2 reads YSYEKL. The CDR3 nucleotides read TGCGCCAGCAGCCAACTTAAGGGACAGGACTTTAGCTCCTATAATTCACCCCTCCACTTT. It specifies CASSQLKGQDFSSYNSPLHF.

This clone was recorded a few times. The V gene is TRBV9, the J gene TRBJ1-1; D gene ambiguous. Per the germline V gene, CDR1 is SGDLS and CDR2 is YYNGEE. Trimming removed 6 bases at V and 1 base at J, with 7 bases between. The CDR3 extends over 12 amino acids. The CDR3 protein is CASNERNTEAFF. The CDR3 DNA reads TGTGCCAGCAATGAACGGAACACTGAAGCTTTCTTT. Full variable domain (missing parts from reference TRBV9 and TRBJ1-1): DSGVTQTPKHLITATGQRVTLRCSPRSGDLSVYWYQQSLDQGLQFLIQYYNGEERAKGNILERFSAQQFPDLHSELNLSSLELGDSALYFCASNERNTEAFFGQGTRLTVV.